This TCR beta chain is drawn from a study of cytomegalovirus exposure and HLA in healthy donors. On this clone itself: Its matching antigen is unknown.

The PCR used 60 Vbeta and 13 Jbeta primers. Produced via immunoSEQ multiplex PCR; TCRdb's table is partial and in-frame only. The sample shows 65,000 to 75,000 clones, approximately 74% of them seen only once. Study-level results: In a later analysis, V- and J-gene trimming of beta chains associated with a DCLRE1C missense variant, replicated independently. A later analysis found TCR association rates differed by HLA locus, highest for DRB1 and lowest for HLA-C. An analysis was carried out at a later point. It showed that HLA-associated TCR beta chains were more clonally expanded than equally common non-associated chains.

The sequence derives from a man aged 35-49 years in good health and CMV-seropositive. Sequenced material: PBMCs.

DNA of the CDR3: TGCGCCAGCAGCGCACAGGGAAGTCATCAGCCCCAGCATTTT. This translates into CASSAQGSHQPQHF. This chain connects TRBV4-1 to TRBJ1-5; D possibly corresponds to TRBD1 (6 bases). Trimming pared 5 bases from V and 5 bases from J, leaving 13 bases between. CDR1 is MGHRA, CDR2 YSYEKL, per germline. This CDR3 is 14 amino acids long.